The source of this T cell receptor (beta chain) is a study of PD-L1 blockade in urothelial cancer. Study observations and caveats: Better survival was forecast by a pretreatment blood TCR clonality below the median.

Details on this clone: Its antigen is currently unknown.

Regarding time point: pretreatment peripheral blood. The number of samples from each patient was between 1 and 8, taken pretreatment and on-treatment. Sequencing used immunoSEQ multiplex PCR; TCRdb keeps in-frame clones, though not all of them. The sample records about 50,000 clones, about 75% being singletons. The sequencing here drew on PBMCs, taken around atezolizumab (anti-PD-L1) treatment. The receptor's source is a man in his sixties or seventies with urothelial cancer.

CDR3 sequence: CASSLSGRYLNQPQHF. CDR3 nucleotide sequence: TGTGCCAGCAGCTTATCTGGCCGTTACCTCAATCAGCCCCAGCATTTT. The chain has TRBV5-6 and TRBJ1-5; D gene ambiguous. CDR1 is SGHDT, CDR2 YYEEEE, per germline. The V and J ends lost 2 bases and 3 bases respectively, with 15 bases between them. The CDR3 length is 16 residues.